These T cell receptor beta chains were read from a single sample in a study of blood T cell repertoires in COVID-19. Repertoires were generated with immunoSEQ multiplex PCR, while TCRdb's copy carries only in-frame clones and drops some. The table lists fewer than 80,000 clones, 70% to 90% of them singletons. The sample taken for sequencing was peripheral blood. Receptors originate from a man in his sixties or seventies with acute or convalescent COVID-19. Both conserved end residues are part of each CDR3. A D gene is named only where the DNA matches it firmly. Some rows mark clone size as missing; the rest say once, few, many or name a class of expanded clone.

CDR3aa,CDR3nt,d_gene,v_gene,j_gene,abundance
CASSLTSTYEQYF,TGTGCCAGCAGCTTGACTAGTACCTACGAGCAGTACTTC,.,TRBV5-4,TRBJ2-7,few
CASSHGTVGTEAFF,TGTGCCAGCAGCCACGGGACAGTCGGCACTGAAGCTTTCTTT,TRBD1,TRBV3-1/TRBV3-2,TRBJ1-1,.
CASSQLPGVRNSPLHF,TGTGCCAGCTCTCAACTTCCAGGGGTTCGTAATTCACCCCTCCACTTT,.,TRBV18,TRBJ1-6,.
CASSLGQGVYEQYF,TGTGCCAGCAGCCTTGGACAGGGGGTGTACGAGCAGTACTTC,TRBD1,TRBV6-5,TRBJ2-7,.
CASSRWGDRATNEKLFF,TGCGCCAGCAGCAGGTGGGGTGACAGGGCGACTAATGAAAAACTGTTTTTT,TRBD1,TRBV5-1,TRBJ1-4,.
CASSPPGDNYGYTF,TGTGCCAGCTCACCACCAGGGGATAACTATGGCTACACCTTC,.,TRBV18,TRBJ1-2,.
CASSHWPGERNEQFF,TGTGCCAGCAGCCATTGGCCGGGGGAAAGGAATGAGCAGTTCTTC,.,TRBV3-1/TRBV3-2,TRBJ2-1,.
CASSYSSVTGGAYEQYF,TGTGCCAGCAGTTACTCGTCGGTGACAGGGGGCGCCTACGAGCAGTACTTC,TRBD1,TRBV6-2/TRBV6-3,TRBJ2-7,.
CASSGWTGGLANTIYF,TGTGCCAGCAGCGGCTGGACAGGGGGCTTGGCAAACACCATATATTTT,TRBD1,TRBV11-2,TRBJ1-3,few
CASRVEDRGQYEQYF,TGTGCCAGTAGGGTCGAGGACAGGGGGCAATACGAGCAGTACTTC,TRBD1,TRBV19,TRBJ2-7,.
CASSLLLTAYEQYF,TGTGCCAGCAGCTTATTACTGACAGCCTACGAGCAGTACTTC,.,TRBV11-2,TRBJ2-7,.
CASSEAGQGGGYTF,TGTGCCAGCAGTGAAGCGGGGCAGGGAGGTGGCTACACCTTC,.,TRBV6-1,TRBJ1-2,.
CAIAGAFSTDTQYF,TGTGCCATCGCAGGGGCCTTCAGCACAGATACGCAGTATTTT,.,TRBV10-3,TRBJ2-3,.
CASSFTERTNEKLFF,TGTGCCAGCAGCTTCACTGAGAGAACTAATGAAAAACTGTTTTTT,.,TRBV7-8,TRBJ1-4,.
CASSLRDFQETQYF,TGTGCCAGCAGCCTCCGGGACTTCCAAGAGACCCAGTACTTC,.,TRBV3-1/TRBV3-2,TRBJ2-5,.
CASSTGREWTQYF,TGTGCCAGCTCCACAGGGAGAGAGTGGACCCAGTACTTC,.,TRBV12-3/TRBV12-4,TRBJ2-5,.
CASNKGQGRGYTF,TGTGCCAGCAACAAGGGACAGGGACGTGGCTACACCTTC,TRBD1,TRBV2,TRBJ1-2,few
CASSIDRGQVSRAFF,TGTGCCAGTAGTATAGATCGGGGACAGGTGTCTAGAGCTTTCTTT,TRBD1,TRBV19,TRBJ1-1,.
CASRERQETQYF,TGTGCCAGCAGGGAGCGTCAAGAGACCCAGTACTTC,.,TRBV27,TRBJ2-5,.
CASSLFGAGGPFPQYF,TGTGCCAGCAGTCTCTTCGGAGCGGGAGGACCTTTCCCCCAGTACTTC,TRBD2,TRBV27,TRBJ2-5,.
CASSLKRDSYGYTF,TGTGCCAGCAGTCTAAAAAGGGACAGCTATGGCTACACCTTC,TRBD1,TRBV27,TRBJ1-2,.
CASSDPGGWLETQYF,TGTGCCAGCAGTGATCCAGGGGGCTGGCTAGAGACCCAGTACTTC,TRBD1,TRBV25-1,TRBJ2-5,once
CASSTSGTGVYGYTF,TGTGCCAGTAGTACGAGTGGGACAGGGGTATATGGCTACACCTTC,TRBD1,TRBV19,TRBJ1-2,.
CASSAGYGEAFF,TGTGCCAGCAGTGCAGGGTACGGTGAAGCTTTCTTT,.,TRBV12-3/TRBV12-4,TRBJ1-1,.
CASSLEAGALPNTEAFF,TGCGCCAGCAGCTTGGAGGCAGGGGCCCTCCCGAACACTGAAGCTTTCTTT,.,TRBV5-1,TRBJ1-1,few
CASSPGIGAGNNEQFF,TGTGCCAGCTCACCAGGGATTGGGGCGGGGAACAATGAGCAGTTCTTC,.,TRBV18,TRBJ2-1,.
CASSLGRSGANVLTF,TGCGCCAGCAGCTTGGGTCGCTCTGGGGCCAACGTCCTGACTTTC,.,TRBV5-1,TRBJ2-6,once
CASSTAGTGRRAFF,TGTGCCAGCAGTACCGCTGGGACAGGGCGGAGAGCTTTCTTT,TRBD1,TRBV6-5,TRBJ1-1,once
CASRPTSGGYNEQFF,TGCGCCAGCAGGCCGACTAGCGGGGGGTACAATGAGCAGTTCTTC,TRBD2,TRBV5-1,TRBJ2-1,.
CASSLVVGLSGNTIYF,TGCGCCAGCAGCTTGGTGGTGGGGCTCTCTGGAAACACCATATATTTT,.,TRBV5-1,TRBJ1-3,.
CAIETGITEAFF,TGTGCCATCGAGACAGGGATCACTGAAGCTTTCTTT,TRBD1,TRBV6-5,TRBJ1-1,.
CASSEGGVQFF,TGTGCCAGCAGCGAAGGGGGCGTACAGTTCTTC,TRBD1,TRBV7-2,TRBJ2-1,.
CASSPRTSGTQYF,TGTGCCAGCAGCCCCAGGACTAGCGGGACCCAGTACTTC,TRBD2,TRBV3-1/TRBV3-2,TRBJ2-5,.